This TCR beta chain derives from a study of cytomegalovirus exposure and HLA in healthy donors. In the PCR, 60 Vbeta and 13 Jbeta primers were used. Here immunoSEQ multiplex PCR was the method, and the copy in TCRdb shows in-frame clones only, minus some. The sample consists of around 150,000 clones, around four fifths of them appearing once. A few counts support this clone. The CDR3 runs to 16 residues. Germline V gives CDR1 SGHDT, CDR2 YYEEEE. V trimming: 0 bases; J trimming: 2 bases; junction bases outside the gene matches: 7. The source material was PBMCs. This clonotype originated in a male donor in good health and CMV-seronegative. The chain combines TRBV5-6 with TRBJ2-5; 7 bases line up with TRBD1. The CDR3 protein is CASSLAVGTAQETQYF. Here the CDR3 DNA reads TGTGCCAGCAGCTTGGCCGTCGGGACAGCACAAGAGACCCAGTACTTC.